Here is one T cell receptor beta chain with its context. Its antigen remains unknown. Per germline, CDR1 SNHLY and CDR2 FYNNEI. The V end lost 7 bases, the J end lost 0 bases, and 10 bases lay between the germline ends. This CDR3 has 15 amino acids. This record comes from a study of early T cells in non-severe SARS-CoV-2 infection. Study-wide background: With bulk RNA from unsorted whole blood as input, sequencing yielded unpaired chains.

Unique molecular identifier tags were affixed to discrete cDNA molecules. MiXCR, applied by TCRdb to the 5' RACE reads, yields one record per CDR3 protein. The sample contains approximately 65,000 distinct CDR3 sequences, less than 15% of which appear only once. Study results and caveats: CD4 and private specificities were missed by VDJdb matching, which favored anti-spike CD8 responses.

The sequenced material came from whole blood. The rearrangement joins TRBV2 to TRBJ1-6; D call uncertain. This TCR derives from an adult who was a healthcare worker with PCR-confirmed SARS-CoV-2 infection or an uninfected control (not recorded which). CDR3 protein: CASTAESSYNSPLHF. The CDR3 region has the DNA TGTGCCAGCACCGCGGAGAGCTCCTATAATTCACCCCTCCACTTT.